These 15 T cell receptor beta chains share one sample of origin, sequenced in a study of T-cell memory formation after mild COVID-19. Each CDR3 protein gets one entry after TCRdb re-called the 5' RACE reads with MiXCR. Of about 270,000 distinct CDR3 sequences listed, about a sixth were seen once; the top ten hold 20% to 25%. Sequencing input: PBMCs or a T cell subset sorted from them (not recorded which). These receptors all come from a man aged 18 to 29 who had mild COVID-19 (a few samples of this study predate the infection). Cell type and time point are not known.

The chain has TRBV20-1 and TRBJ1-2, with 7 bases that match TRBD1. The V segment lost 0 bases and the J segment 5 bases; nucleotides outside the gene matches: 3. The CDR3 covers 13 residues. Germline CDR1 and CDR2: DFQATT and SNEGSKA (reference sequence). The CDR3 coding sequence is TGCAGTGCTAGAGAGGCCAGGGGGTATGGCTACACCTTC. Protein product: CSAREARGYGYTF.

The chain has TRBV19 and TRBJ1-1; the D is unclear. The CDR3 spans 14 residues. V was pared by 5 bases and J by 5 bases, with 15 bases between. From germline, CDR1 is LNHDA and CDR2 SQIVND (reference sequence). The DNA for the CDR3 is TGTGCCAGTAGTGCCCGCGAAGTCAGTACTGAAGCTTTCTTT. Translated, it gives CASSAREVSTEAFF.

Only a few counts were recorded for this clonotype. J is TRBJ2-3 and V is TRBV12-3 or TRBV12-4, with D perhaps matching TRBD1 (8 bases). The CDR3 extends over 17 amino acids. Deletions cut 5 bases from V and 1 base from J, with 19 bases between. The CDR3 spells CASSRTGRAVGTDTQYF. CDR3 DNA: TGTGCCAGCAGTCGGACAGGGAGGGCGGTAGGCACAGATACGCAGTATTTT.

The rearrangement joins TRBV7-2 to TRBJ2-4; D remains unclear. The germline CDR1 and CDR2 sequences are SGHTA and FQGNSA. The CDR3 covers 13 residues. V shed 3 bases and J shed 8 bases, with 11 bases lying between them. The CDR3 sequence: CASSFKDGDIQYF. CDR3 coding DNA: TGTGCCAGCAGCTTTAAGGACGGAGACATTCAGTACTTC.

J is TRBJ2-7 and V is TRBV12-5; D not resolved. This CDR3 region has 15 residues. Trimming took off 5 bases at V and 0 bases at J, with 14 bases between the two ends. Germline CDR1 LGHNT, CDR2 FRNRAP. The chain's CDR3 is CASGAYSDHSYEQYF. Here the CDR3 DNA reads TGTGCTAGTGGTGCTTATTCCGACCACTCCTACGAGCAGTACTTC. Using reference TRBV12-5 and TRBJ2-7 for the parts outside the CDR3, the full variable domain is DARVTQTPRHKVTEMGQEVTMRCQPILGHNTVFWYRQTMMQGLELLAYFRNRAPLDDSGMPKDRFSAEMPDATLATLKIQPSEPRDSAVYFCASGAYSDHSYEQYFGPGTRLTVT.

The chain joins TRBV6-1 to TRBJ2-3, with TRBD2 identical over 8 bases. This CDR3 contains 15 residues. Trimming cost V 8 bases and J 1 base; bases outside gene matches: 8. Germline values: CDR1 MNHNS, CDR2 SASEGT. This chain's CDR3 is CASVPGLGGTDTQYF. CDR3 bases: TGTGCCAGCGTTCCGGGACTAGGCGGCACAGATACGCAGTATTTT.

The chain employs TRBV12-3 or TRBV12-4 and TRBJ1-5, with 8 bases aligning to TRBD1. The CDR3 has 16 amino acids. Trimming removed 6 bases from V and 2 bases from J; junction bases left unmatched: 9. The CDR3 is CASRGDRSGGNQPQHF. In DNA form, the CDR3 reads TGTGCCAGCAGGGGGGACAGGTCGGGGGGCAATCAGCCCCAGCATTTT.

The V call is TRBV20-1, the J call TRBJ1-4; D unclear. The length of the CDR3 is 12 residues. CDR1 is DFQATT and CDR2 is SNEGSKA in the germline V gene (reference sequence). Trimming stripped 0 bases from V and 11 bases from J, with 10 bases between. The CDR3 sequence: CSARDRRAKLFF. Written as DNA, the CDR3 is TGCAGTGCTAGAGATAGAAGGGCGAAACTGTTTTTT.

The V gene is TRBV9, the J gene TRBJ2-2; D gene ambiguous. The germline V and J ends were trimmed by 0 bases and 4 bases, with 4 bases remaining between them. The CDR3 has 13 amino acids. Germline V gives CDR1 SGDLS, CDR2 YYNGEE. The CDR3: CASSVDVTGELFF. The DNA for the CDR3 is TGTGCCAGCAGCGTAGATGTCACCGGGGAGCTGTTTTTT.

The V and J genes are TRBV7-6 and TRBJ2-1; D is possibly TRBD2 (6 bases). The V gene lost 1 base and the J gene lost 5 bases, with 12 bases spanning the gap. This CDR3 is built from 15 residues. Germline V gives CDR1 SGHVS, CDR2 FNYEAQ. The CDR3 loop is CASSLVPGGDNEQFF. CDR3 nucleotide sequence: TGTGCCAGCAGCTTAGTACCGGGCGGGGACAATGAGCAGTTCTTC.

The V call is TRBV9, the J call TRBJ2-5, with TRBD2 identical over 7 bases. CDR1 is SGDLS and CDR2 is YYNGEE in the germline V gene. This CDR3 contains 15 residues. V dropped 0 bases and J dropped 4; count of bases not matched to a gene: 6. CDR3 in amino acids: CASSVGLSGGETQYF. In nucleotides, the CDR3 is TGTGCCAGCAGCGTAGGCCTTTCGGGGGGAGAGACCCAGTACTTC.

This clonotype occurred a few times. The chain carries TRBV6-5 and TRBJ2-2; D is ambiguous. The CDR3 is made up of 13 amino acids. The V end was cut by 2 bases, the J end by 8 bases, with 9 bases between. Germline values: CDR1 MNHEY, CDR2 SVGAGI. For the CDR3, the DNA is TGTGCCAGCAGTTACCCGCGAAAGGGGGAGCTGTTTTTT. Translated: CASSYPRKGELFF.

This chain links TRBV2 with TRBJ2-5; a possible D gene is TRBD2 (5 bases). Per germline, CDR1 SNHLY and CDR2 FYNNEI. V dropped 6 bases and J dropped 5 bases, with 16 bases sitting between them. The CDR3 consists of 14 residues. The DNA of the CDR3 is TGTGCCAGCAGCCAATGGGATGGCGGGGAGACCCAGTACTTC. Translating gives CASSQWDGGETQYF.

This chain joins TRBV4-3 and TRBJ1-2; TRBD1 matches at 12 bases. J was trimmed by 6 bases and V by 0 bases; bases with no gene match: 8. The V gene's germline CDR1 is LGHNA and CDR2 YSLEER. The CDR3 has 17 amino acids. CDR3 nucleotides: TGCGCCAGCAGCCAAGATCTGGGACAGGGGGCTTGGAATGGCTACACCTTC. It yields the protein CASSQDLGQGAWNGYTF.

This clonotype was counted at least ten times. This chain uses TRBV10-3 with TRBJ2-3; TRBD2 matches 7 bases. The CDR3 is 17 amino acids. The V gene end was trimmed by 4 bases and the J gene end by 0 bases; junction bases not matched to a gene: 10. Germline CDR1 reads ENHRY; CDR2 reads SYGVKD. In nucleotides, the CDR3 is TGTGCCATCAGTGGGGTAGCGGGTAAAACTAGCACAGATACGCAGTATTTT. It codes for CAISGVAGKTSTDTQYF.